Listed here are 21 T cell receptor beta chains from one sample, sequenced in a study of T-cell reconstitution after alpha-beta-depleted transplantation in children. Unique molecular identifiers were used in preparing the TCRbeta library. One entry per CDR3 protein, called by TCRdb with MiXCR from the PCR reads. The table records almost 5,000 distinct CDR3 sequences, more than 5.5% of them present only once. The starting material was PBMCs, mostly from graft donor cells, obtained 60 days after TCRalphabeta/CD19-depleted stem cell transplant. These TCRs come from a boy younger than two who had a stem cell transplant for SCID, so the T cells may come from the graft donor.

The table lists this clonotype with many counts. The gene calls are TRBV21-1 and TRBJ1-6; the table's D call of TRBD1 was not tested on the DNA. TRBV21-1 is a known pseudogene. The CDR3 extends over 14 amino acids. Written as DNA, the CDR3 is TGTGCCAGCAGACCCGGACAGGGGCATTCACCCCTCCACTTT. This translates into CASRPGQGHSPLHF.

By proportion, this clonotype is medium-sized (0.01 to 0.1%). The chain has TRBV12-3 or TRBV12-4 and TRBJ1-2; a weak D match, TRBD1 (5 bases). The ends were cut back, 3 bases at V and 6 bases at J, with 20 bases in the middle. This CDR3 spans 16 amino acids. The CDR3 here is CASSFSWGRQGHGYTF. For the CDR3, the DNA is TGTGCCAGCAGTTTTTCGTGGGGCAGGCAAGGACATGGCTACACCTTC.

This clonotype has ten or more counts. The V and J genes are TRBV18 and TRBJ1-5; TRBD1 aligns across 9 bases. The CDR3 is 15 amino acids. V lost 3 bases, J lost 4 bases, and 4 bases stayed unmatched. Germline V gives CDR1 KGHSH, CDR2 LQKENI. This CDR3 reads CASSPSGTGNQPQHF. The CDR3 nucleotides read TGTGCCAGCTCACCTTCCGGGACAGGGAATCAGCCCCAGCATTTT.

This clonotype was found a few times. The chain is built from TRBV4-2 and TRBJ1-4; D is ambiguous. CDR3 length: 14 amino acids. Germline V gene lookup returns CDR1 LGHNA and CDR2 YNFKEQ. V was cut by 4 bases and J by 4 bases, with 10 bases left in between. The DNA for the CDR3 is TGTGCCAGCAGCCCCGTGCGGCTTAATGAAAAACTGTTTTTT. Its translation is CASSPVRLNEKLFF.

In its sample, this clonotype is medium-sized (0.01 to 0.1%). The gene calls are TRBV7-9 and TRBJ2-5; 11 bases match TRBD1. Germline assignment: CDR1 SEHNR and CDR2 FQNEAQ (reference sequence). This CDR3 is built from 15 residues. V shed 5 bases and J 1 base; nucleotides not matched to a gene: 3. The CDR3, as DNA: TGTGCCAGCAGCCCGGACAGGGGGCCCCAAGAGACCCAGTACTTC. It is translated as CASSPDRGPQETQYF.

This clonotype has a count of ten or more. This chain links TRBV10-1 with TRBJ2-1, with D perhaps matching TRBD2 (5 bases). The CDR3 has 14 residues. In germline, CDR1 is WNHNN, CDR2 SYGVQD (reference sequence). V lost 4 bases, J lost 3 bases, and 10 bases lay in between. The CDR3 DNA follows: TGCGCCAGCAGTGGCGGGTCTTTCTACAATGAGCAGTTCTTC. Amino acid sequence: CASSGGSFYNEQFF.

By proportion, this clonotype is medium-sized. The J gene is TRBJ1-2, the V gene TRBV5-1; 9 bases map to TRBD1. CDR1 is SGHRS and CDR2 is YFSETQ in the germline V gene. The CDR3 sequence is 14 residues long. Unmatched junction bases numbered 6, after V lost 1 base and J lost 8 bases. This CDR3 is CASSLWTGVGGYTF. The CDR3 nucleotides read TGCGCCAGCAGCTTGTGGACAGGGGTAGGGGGCTACACCTTC.

By share, this clonotype ranks as medium-sized. This chain connects TRBV21-1 to TRBJ2-5; the table gives TRBD1 as D, unverified against the DNA. TRBV21-1 is a recognized pseudogene. The CDR3 length is 16 residues. CDR3 region: CASISQGARGHETQYF. CDR3 coding DNA: TGTGCCAGCATTTCACAGGGGGCGCGAGGGCATGAGACCCAGTACTTC.

Sample share makes this clonotype medium-sized. The chain uses TRBV5-6 and TRBJ2-2; D is ambiguous. The CDR3 length is 13 residues. Deletions cut 0 bases from V and 7 bases from J, with 7 bases between. CDR1 and CDR2 from the germline V gene are SGHDT and YYEEEE. This chain's CDR3 is CASSLVRGGELFF. The CDR3 DNA is TGTGCCAGCAGCTTGGTGAGAGGCGGGGAGCTGTTTTTT.

This clonotype was recorded at least ten times. The V call is TRBV6-5, the J call TRBJ2-5; D is possibly TRBD1 or TRBD2 (6 bases each). V dropped 0 bases and J dropped 1 base, with 15 bases sitting between them. The V gene's germline CDR1 is MNHEY and CDR2 SVGAGI. The CDR3 contains 17 residues. Here the CDR3 DNA reads TGTGCCAGCAGTTACTCGAGGGGGGCCACCCTCCAAGAGACCCAGTACTTC. Its protein is CASSYSRGATLQETQYF.

This clonotype is termed medium-sized. This sequence joins TRBV29-1 and TRBJ1-1, with D hard to call. V was trimmed by 4 bases and J by 6 bases, leaving 3 bases between them. In germline, CDR1 is SQVTM, CDR2 ANQGSEA. CDR3 length equals 9 residues. The CDR3 nucleotides are TGCAGCGTTGGACCTGAAGCTTTCTTT. The encoded protein is CSVGPEAFF. Complete variable domain (other parts from reference TRBV29-1 and TRBJ1-1): SAVISQKPSRDICQRGTSLTIQCQVDSQVTMMFWYRQQPGQSLTLIATANQGSEATYESGFVIDKFPISRPNLTFSTLTVSNMSPEDSSIYLCSVGPEAFFGQGTRLTVV.

This clonotype showed up just a few times. The chain links TRBV20-1 to TRBJ2-7; 8 nucleotides match TRBD1. In germline, CDR1 is DFQATT, CDR2 SNEGSKA (reference sequence). This CDR3 is built from 17 residues. After removal of 3 bases from V and 3 bases from J, the junction contained 16 bases not matched to a gene. Here the CDR3 reads CSARPQGAKKYSYEQYF. The DNA of the CDR3 is TGCAGTGCTAGGCCTCAGGGGGCGAAAAAGTACAGCTACGAGCAGTACTTC.

By share of the sample, this clonotype is medium-sized. CDR3 in DNA: TGTGCTAGTGGGACAGGGACGCAGTATTTT. Residues: CASGTGTQYF. The chain employs TRBV12-5 and TRBJ2-3; 7 nucleotides match TRBD1. Germline CDR1 is LGHNT and CDR2 is FRNRAP. The V and J ends lost 6 bases and 9 bases, in that order; junction bases with no gene match: 0. The CDR3 length is 10 residues. Looking up the rest from reference TRBV12-5 and TRBJ2-3 gives the full variable domain: DARVTQTPRHKVTEMGQEVTMRCQPILGHNTVFWYRQTMMQGLELLAYFRNRAPLDDSGMPKDRFSAEMPDATLATLKIQPSEPRDSAVYFCASGTGTQYFGPGTRLTVL.

By proportion, this clonotype is medium-sized. The chain links TRBV4-1 to TRBJ2-7, with a possible D match to TRBD1 (6 bases). The CDR3 extends over 14 amino acids. V was trimmed by 0 bases and J by 11 bases, leaving 17 bases between them. Germline CDR1 reads MGHRA; CDR2 reads YSYEKL. This chain's CDR3 is CASSQDGWGRMEYF. CDR3 DNA: TGCGCCAGCAGCCAAGACGGTTGGGGGCGGATGGAGTACTTC.

This clonotype was observed many times. V usage is TRBV20-1 and J usage is TRBJ2-3; 10 bases match TRBD1. The CDR3 contains 13 residues. Germline lookup yields CDR1 DFQATT and CDR2 SNEGSKA (reference sequence). In DNA, the CDR3 is TGCAGCCCGGACAGGGGGTGGACAGATACGCAGTATTTT. Protein sequence: CSPDRGWTDTQYF.

By sample fraction, this clonotype is medium-sized. The gene calls are TRBV20-1 and TRBJ2-4, with D tentatively TRBD2 (6 bases). The CDR3 has 13 amino acids. V lost 3 bases and J lost 0, with 6 bases in between. The germline gives CDR1 DFQATT, CDR2 SNEGSKA (reference sequence). CDR3 in DNA: TGCAGTGCTAGGGGGGGAGCCAAAAACATTCAGTACTTC. Amino acid sequence: CSARGGAKNIQYF.

This clonotype was counted ten times or more. The CDR3 here is CASHRHLYQETQYF. DNA for the CDR3: TGTGCCAGCCACCGACACCTGTACCAAGAGACCCAGTACTTC. V is TRBV2 and J is TRBJ2-5; D unclear. V lost 8 bases and J 0 bases, leaving 13 bases between the germline ends. Germline V lookup: CDR1 SNHLY, CDR2 FYNNEI. The CDR3 extends over 14 amino acids.

The table lists this clonotype with many counts. The chain is built from TRBV11-2 and TRBJ1-4; tentatively, D is TRBD1 (5 bases). CDR3 length: 15 residues. Germline assignment: CDR1 SGHAT and CDR2 FQNNGV. The V end lost 5 bases, the J end lost 3 bases, and 13 bases lay between the germline ends. The CDR3 is CASSPRGRANEKLFF. Here the CDR3 DNA reads TGTGCCAGCAGCCCACGGGGCAGAGCTAATGAAAAACTGTTTTTT.

This clonotype was observed many times. J is TRBJ1-4 and V is TRBV5-1; 9 bases agree with TRBD1. This CDR3 spans 14 amino acids. Germline V gene lookup returns CDR1 SGHRS and CDR2 YFSETQ. V was pared by 4 bases and J by 9 bases, with 7 bases of the junction left unmatched. CDR3 amino acids: CASSPGTGSQKLFF. The CDR3 DNA reads TGCGCCAGCAGCCCCGGGACAGGGTCGCAAAAACTGTTTTTT.

By frequency in the sample, this clonotype is medium-sized (0.01 to 0.1%). J is TRBJ2-2 and V is TRBV19; D ambiguous. The CDR3 runs to 12 residues. CDR1 is LNHDA and CDR2 is SQIVND in the germline V gene (reference sequence). Trimming removed 4 bases at V and 5 bases at J, with 5 bases between. In DNA form, the CDR3 reads TGTGCCAGTAGTAGGCAAACCGGGGAGCTGTTTTTT. Amino acid sequence: CASSRQTGELFF.

The sample holds many counts of this clonotype. The chain recombines TRBV19 with TRBJ2-3; 7 bases agree with TRBD1. The CDR3 runs 14 residues. Trimming at V came to 6 bases and at J to 5 bases, leaving 8 bases not matched to a gene. Germline CDR1 and CDR2: LNHDA and SQIVND (reference sequence). CDR3 sequence reads: CASRDRSRGDTQYF. For the CDR3, the DNA is TGTGCCAGTAGGGACAGGTCTCGGGGAGATACGCAGTATTTT.